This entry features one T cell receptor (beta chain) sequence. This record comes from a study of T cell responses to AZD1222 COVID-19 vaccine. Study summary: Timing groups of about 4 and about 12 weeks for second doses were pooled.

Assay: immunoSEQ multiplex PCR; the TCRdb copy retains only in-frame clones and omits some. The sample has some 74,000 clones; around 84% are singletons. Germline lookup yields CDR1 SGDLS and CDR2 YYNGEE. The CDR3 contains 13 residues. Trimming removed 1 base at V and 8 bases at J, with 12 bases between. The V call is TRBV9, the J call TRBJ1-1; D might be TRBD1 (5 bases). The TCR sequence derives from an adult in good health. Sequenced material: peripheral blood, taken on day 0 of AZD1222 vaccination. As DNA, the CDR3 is TGTGCCAGCAGCGTAACCCCTTCAGGGGAAGCTTTCTTT. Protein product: CASSVTPSGEAFF.